This TCR beta chain was captured in a study of TIL therapy for anti-PD-1-resistant metastatic lung cancer (dated by TCRdb to the early 2020s). Notes on the research overall: A median age of roughly 54 years (range about 38-80) and a median tumor PD-L1 proportion score of roughly 6% were recorded among enrolled patients. Most of the cohort had lung adenocarcinoma, including four EGFR-mutant tumors and two ALK-rearranged tumors, and half of the patients were either current or former smokers. A median non-synonymous tumor mutation burden of 1.5 mutations per megabase was determined across the cohort by whole-exome sequencing. T cell receptor beta sequencing of tumor and peripheral blood served to follow clonotypes across the tumor, the expanded TIL product, and serial blood samples. Summary of the overall study and its limitations: Clonal turnover during TIL culture was high, and many clones enriched in the product were not detected in the baseline tumor, suggesting clonal contraction rather than faithful expansion. Higher clonality and lower diversity were observed in expanded TIL cultures than in baseline intratumoral T cells (median clonality roughly 6% vs 31%, p < 0.0001). The study protocol defined all tumor marker inferences as exploratory. Generalizability was limited because the cohort was highly selected, with more treatment-naive, never-smoker and oncogene-addicted patients included than is typical.

The time point label here, explained by the study, means: pre-treatment sample, taken before nivolumab and TIL therapy. The baseline tumor samples, taken from the same resection that was used to grow TIL, were excised metastases, most often pleural nodules or supraclavicular lymph nodes. Tumors were collected before any PD-1/PD-L1 blockade, after which patients were given nivolumab, and patients who progressed were given lymphodepletion, an infusion of expanded TIL and IL-2. Adults with stage 4 NSCLC were enrolled from October 2017 to early 2020 in a dual-center phase I trial. Samples came from a single-arm, open-label phase I trial of tumor-infiltrating lymphocyte therapy with nivolumab in advanced non-small cell lung cancer. Portions of each resected tumor were snap-frozen in liquid nitrogen and stored at -80 °C. Tumor regions of interest were selected on H&E sections using laser-capture macrodissection, ground into approximately 14 mg aliquots, and extracted using Qiagen Allprep kits.

V and J lose 4 bases and 7 bases, and a span of 19 bases separates them. CDR3 length: 15 amino acids, cysteine to phenylalanine. The DNA shown is the 45-base CDR3, in frame from base 1. Sequences MNHEY (CDR1) and SVGAGI (CDR2) are obtained from the germline V gene. The immunoSEQ v3 hsTCRB kit was used to amplify TCR beta CDR3 regions from genomic DNA through bias-controlled multiplex PCR. TCR libraries were sequenced on an Illumina NextSeq 500 to 2 million to 2.5 million read pairs for survey level or roughly 5-6.5 million for deep level. The authors' analysis ran thus. V, D and J genes were assigned, non-productive sequences were removed, and clonality was reported by immunoSEQ Analyzer software. To compare repertoires between infused TIL and blood, productive Simpson clonality was used along with the Morisita overlap index of productive TRB rearrangements. In TCRdb, the immuneACCESS table is reduced to in-frame sequences with V and J assigned. These tables do not hold every clone; where another copy was compared, an unresolved V gene accounts for under half, and the others remain unexplained. V and J calls and clone size follow that table, whereas D and trimming were derived from the DNA. The sample contains tens of thousands of clones, around 64% of them found a single time. The ten most abundant clones make up 5.5% to 6% of the sample.

A remark on this clone: There is no known antigen for this receptor. Within one base of it there is no much larger clone, and no base qualities were kept.

Sequenced here: tumor tissue, sampled at baseline. This receptor chain uses TRBV6-5 and TRBJ1-2; no confident D gene assignment can be made. The source is a person aged 25-85 years with non-small cell lung cancer. CDR3 sequence: CASSSIKAGYSGYTF. The sequence in DNA is TGTGCCAGCAGTTCCATTAAGGCGGGGTACTCTGGCTACACCTTC.